The next 3 T cell receptor beta chains were all read from a single sample in a study of T-cell reconstitution after alpha-beta-depleted transplantation in children (dated by TCRdb to the mid-2010s). The sample's treatment or condition label is to be understood as: allogeneic hematopoietic cell transplantation with graft depleted of TCRalphabeta T cells and CD19 B cells. Library generation was performed with PCR. Data came from an Illumina HiSeq 2500. TCR libraries were prepared with molecular barcoding, using unique molecular identifiers to normalize TCRbeta repertoire quantification. TCRdb passed the public sequencing reads through fastp at Q25 and MiXCR, retaining productive beta sequences. Under each unique CDR3 protein, matching rows form one entry showing the most common genes and DNA. The sample table lists 95,000 to 150,000 distinct CDR3 sequences, 23% of them with a count of one. In total, the top ten clones hold 8% to 11% of the sample.

Specimen: PBMCs, mostly from graft donor cells, collected 180 days after TCRalphabeta/CD19-depleted stem cell transplant. The receptors stem from a male patient between 2 and 10 years old who had a stem cell transplant for chronic granulomatous disease, so the T cells may come from the graft donor.

The sample holds many counts of this clonotype. J is TRBJ2-3 and V is TRBV20-1, with D uncertain. CDR3 size: 14 residues. Germline V gene lookup returns CDR1 DFQATT and CDR2 SNEGSKA (reference sequence). Trimming left V 4 bases short and J 2 bases short, with 13 bases between. The CDR3 bases are TGCAGTGCTACCGACGTCTCGACCACAGATACGCAGTATTTT. This translates into CSATDVSTTDTQYF.

This clonotype was counted many times. The V and J genes are TRBV7-2 and TRBJ2-1, with TRBD1 identical over 9 bases. The germline V gene has CDR1 SGHTA and CDR2 FQGNSA. The CDR3 has 15 amino acids. V was pared by 0 bases and J by 7 bases, with 4 bases of the junction left unmatched. CDR3 in amino acids: CASSLARDRVNEQFF. The CDR3 DNA sequence: TGTGCCAGCAGCTTAGCCCGGGACAGGGTGAATGAGCAGTTCTTC.

V gene TRBV20-1 combines with J gene TRBJ2-1; TRBD2 might be the D (5 bases). Germline assignment: CDR1 DFQATT and CDR2 SNEGSKA (reference sequence). With 0 bases removed from V and 7 bases from J, the gap between germline ends came to 16 bases. The CDR3 has 15 residues. The CDR3 DNA reads TGCAGTGCTAGAGATGGCCGGACGGGGTTTAATGAGCAGTTCTTC. Amino acid sequence: CSARDGRTGFNEQFF.